This TCR beta chain stems from a study of shared clonotypes between healthy human individuals. The CDR3 runs to 17 residues. Germline lookup yields CDR1 SGHTA and CDR2 FQGNSA. V lost 7 bases, J lost 4 bases, and 17 bases stayed unmatched. A note on this clone: The antigen is undetermined.

The naive CD8 population came from CD45RO-negative cells selected for CCR7, without terminally differentiated effector memory CD45RA+ cells. Nashville, Tennessee was home to all donors, who were Caucasian adults. Study observations and caveats: A few donors shared around 5.2% of their naive CD4 clonotypes. Rarefaction demonstrated incomplete sorted-subset sequencing despite large depth. Only blood was sampled, and tissue TCR repertoires likely differ from blood ones.

Only in-frame clones appear in the TCRdb table, and some are missing; sequencing was by immunoSEQ multiplex PCR. The data contain some 2,100,000 clones, 85% to 95% of them singletons. V is TRBV7-2 and J is TRBJ2-5, with 8 bases lining up with TRBD2. Specimen: naive CD8+ T cells from PBMCs. This TCR derives from a man aged 18 to 29 in good health. Some clones in this sample may be carry-over from other donors' samples. The CDR3 is CASTPIAGWALAETQYF. The CDR3 coding sequence is TGTGCCAGCACACCGATAGCGGGGTGGGCCCTGGCAGAGACCCAGTACTTC.